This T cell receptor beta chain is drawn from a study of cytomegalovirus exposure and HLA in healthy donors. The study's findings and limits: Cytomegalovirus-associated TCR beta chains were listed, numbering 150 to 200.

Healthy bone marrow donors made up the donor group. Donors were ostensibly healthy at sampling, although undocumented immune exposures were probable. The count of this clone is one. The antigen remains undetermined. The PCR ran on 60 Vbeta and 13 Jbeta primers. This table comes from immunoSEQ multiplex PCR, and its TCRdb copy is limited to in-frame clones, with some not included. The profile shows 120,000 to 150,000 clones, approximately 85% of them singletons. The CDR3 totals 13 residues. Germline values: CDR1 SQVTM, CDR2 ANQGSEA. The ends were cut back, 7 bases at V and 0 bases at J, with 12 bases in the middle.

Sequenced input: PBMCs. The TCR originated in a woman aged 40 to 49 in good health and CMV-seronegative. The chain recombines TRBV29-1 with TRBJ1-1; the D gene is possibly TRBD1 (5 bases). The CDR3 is CSGATAMNTEAFF. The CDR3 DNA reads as TGCAGCGGTGCGACAGCGATGAACACTGAAGCTTTCTTT.